This TCR beta chain was profiled in a study of blood T cell repertoires in COVID-19. Germline V gene lookup returns CDR1 SGHNT and CDR2 YYREEE (reference sequence). CDR3 length: 12 residues. The J segment lost 7 bases and the V segment lost 9 bases, leaving 8 bases of the junction unmatched. Clones were read by immunoSEQ multiplex PCR, and TCRdb kept only the in-frame ones, dropping some. The sample carries fewer than 95,000 clones, around 86% recorded once. Only one count was recorded for this clone. The source of this sequence is a man between 45 and 60 years old with active or convalescent COVID-19. V gene TRBV5-4 combines with J gene TRBJ1-1; 8 bases line up with TRBD1. The material sequenced was peripheral blood. The CDR3 bases are TGTGCCACTATGGACAGGGCTGGTGAAGCTTTCTTT. Its protein product is CATMDRAGEAFF.